Shown below are 25 T cell receptor beta chains from a single sample sequenced in a study of blood T cells in healthy people across ages. Alongside a J-beta primer mix, a sample-barcoded 5' primer served in a second PCR lasting about 6 to 11 cycles. MiXCR was run by TCRdb on the 5' RACE reads, yielding one entry per CDR3 protein. The sample includes roughly 1.9 million distinct CDR3 sequences, approximately 39% seen only once; the top ten take under 30%. Material for sequencing was blood. The receptors were sampled from a human donor in good health.

This clonotype was detected only a few times. The rearrangement joins TRBV24-1 to TRBJ1-2, with 7 positions matching TRBD1. Losses at the gene ends were 9 bases for V and 8 bases for J; bases not matched to a gene: 5. CDR1 is KGHDR and CDR2 is SFDVKD in the germline V gene. This CDR3 is built from 11 residues. CDR3 protein: CATGGGDGYTF. The DNA for the CDR3 is TGTGCCACCGGAGGGGGCGACGGCTACACCTTC.

This chain connects TRBV4-2 to TRBJ2-7; 7 nucleotides align to TRBD2. CDR3 length: 14 residues. V lost 5 bases to trimming and J lost 5 bases; unmatched junction nucleotides: 9. Germline V lookup: CDR1 LGHNA, CDR2 YNFKEQ. CDR3 sequence (DNA): TGTGCCAGCAGCAATGGACTAGTTTTGAACGAGCAGTACTTC. This gives the protein CASSNGLVLNEQYF.

This clonotype occurred many times. The V and J genes are TRBV5-1 and TRBJ1-2; D is uncertain. The V and J ends lost 0 bases and 4 bases respectively, with 7 bases between them. The CDR3 consists of 13 residues. Germline V gene data show CDR1 as SGHRS and CDR2 as YFSETQ. This CDR3 reads CASSLVGFYGYTF. The CDR3 coding sequence is TGCGCCAGCAGCTTGGTAGGCTTCTATGGCTACACCTTC. The full variable domain, its missing parts supplied by reference TRBV5-1 and TRBJ1-2, is KAGVTQTPRYLIKTRGQQVTLSCSPISGHRSVSWYQQTPGQGLQFLFEYFSETQRNKGNFPGRFSGRQFSNSRSEMNVSTLELGDSALYLCASSLVGFYGYTFGSGTRLTVV.

There are a few counts of this clonotype. The rearrangement uses TRBV11-2 and TRBJ1-2, with D tentatively TRBD1 (5 bases). CDR3 size: 13 residues. Deletions cut 0 bases from V and 6 bases from J, with 8 bases between. CDR1 is SGHAT and CDR2 is FQNNGV in the germline V gene. CDR3 protein: CASSLDWGDGYTF. In DNA form, the CDR3 reads TGTGCCAGCAGCTTAGATTGGGGGGATGGCTACACCTTC. Full variable domain (outside the CDR3, taken from reference TRBV11-2 and TRBJ1-2): EAGVAQSPRYKIIEKRQSVAFWCNPISGHATLYWYQQILGQGPKLLIQFQNNGVVDDSQLPKDRFSAERLKGVDSTLKIQPAKLEDSAVYLCASSLDWGDGYTFGSGTRLTVV.

With regard to this clonotype: Germline is not matched at one junction end, which may reflect a read error. The V gene is TRBV4-3, the J gene TRBJ2-1; D may be TRBD1 (5 bases). This CDR3 has 18 residues. Germline V gene lookup returns CDR1 LGHNA and CDR2 YSLEER. The DNA of the CDR3 is TGCGCCGGCAGCCAAGTTCTTAACTCTGAGACCGTAGGGGATGAGCAGTTCTTC. The encoded protein is CAGSQVLNSETVGDEQFF.

The rearrangement uses TRBV18 and TRBJ1-2; D possibly corresponds to TRBD1 (5 bases). Germline V gives CDR1 KGHSH, CDR2 LQKENI. This CDR3 spans 14 amino acids. V was pared by 3 bases and J by 7 bases, with 15 bases between. CDR3: CASSPGLGTGGYTF. CDR3 nucleotide sequence: TGTGCCAGCTCACCGGGGCTAGGGACTGGTGGCTACACCTTC.

The V gene is TRBV7-2, the J gene TRBJ2-7; TRBD1 aligns across 7 bases. The CDR3 covers 16 residues. Looked up from germline, CDR1 is SGHTA and CDR2 is FQGNSA. V trimming: 5 bases; J trimming: 2 bases; junction bases outside the gene matches: 12. The CDR3 sequence is CASSRPTGAGTYEQYF. Written as DNA, the CDR3 is TGTGCCAGCAGCCGCCCCACAGGGGCCGGAACCTACGAGCAGTACTTC. The full variable domain, rest sourced from reference TRBV7-2 and TRBJ2-7, is GAGVSQSPSNKVTEKGKDVELRCDPISGHTALYWYRQSLGQGLEFLIYFQGNSAPDKSGLPSDRFSAERTGGSVSTLTIQRTQQEDSAVYLCASSRPTGAGTYEQYFGPGTRLTVT.

The CDR3 sequence: CASSLGWDREKLYGYTF. The CDR3 DNA follows: TGTGCCAGCAGCTTAGGCTGGGACAGGGAAAAGTTATATGGCTACACCTTC. This sequence joins TRBV13 and TRBJ1-2; TRBD1 aligns across 9 bases. The V gene's germline CDR1 is PRHDT and CDR2 FYEKMQ (reference sequence). The CDR3 loop spans 17 amino acids. The V segment lost 0 bases and the J segment 5 bases; nucleotides outside the gene matches: 10.

The rearrangement uses TRBV7-2 and TRBJ1-6; D not resolved. CDR3 size: 12 residues. Germline assignment: CDR1 SGHTA and CDR2 FQGNSA. Trimming cost V 1 base and J 15 bases, with 10 bases left between them. The CDR3 nucleotides are TGTGCCAGCAGCTTAGGGGGTCGGGACCTCCACTTT. Translation: CASSLGGRDLHF.

The chain combines TRBV7-8 with TRBJ2-7; 7 nucleotides match TRBD1. Germline assignment: CDR1 SGHVS and CDR2 FQNEAQ. The CDR3 runs 15 residues. V lost 2 bases to trimming and J lost 3 bases; unmatched junction nucleotides: 7. DNA for the CDR3: TGTGCCAGCAGCTTAACGACAGGGCCCTTCTACGAGCAGTACTTC. It specifies CASSLTTGPFYEQYF.

This clonotype was recorded a few times. The chain employs TRBV15 and TRBJ1-2; D is unclear. The ends were cut back, 0 bases at V and 5 bases at J, with 7 bases in the middle. The CDR3 is 13 residues long. Germline V gene data show CDR1 as LNHNV and CDR2 as YYDKDF (reference sequence). The CDR3 spells CATSRDTDYGYTF. Written as DNA, the CDR3 is TGTGCCACCAGCAGAGATACGGATTATGGCTACACCTTC.

V gene TRBV29-1 combines with J gene TRBJ1-2; 7 positions agree with TRBD1. The V gene's germline CDR1 is SQVTM and CDR2 ANQGSEA. The CDR3 runs to 13 residues. CDR3 sequence (DNA): TGCGGCGCTGACAGGGACAGCAACTATGGCTACACCTTC. It is translated as CGADRDSNYGYTF.

V gene TRBV7-9 combines with J gene TRBJ2-1; 14 bases fit TRBD2. From germline, CDR1 is SEHNR and CDR2 FQNEAQ (reference sequence). V lost 1 base, J lost 10 bases, and 9 bases stayed unmatched. The CDR3 length is 17 residues. The chain's CDR3 is CASSLVRGTSGGKEQFF. The CDR3 DNA reads as TGTGCCAGCAGCTTAGTTAGAGGGACTAGCGGGGGAAAGGAGCAGTTCTTC.

J is TRBJ1-2 and V is TRBV20-1; D uncertain. Between the trimmed V and J ends, which lost 0 bases and 7 bases, there was a span of 18 bases. The germline V gene has CDR1 DFQATT and CDR2 SNEGSKA (reference sequence). The CDR3 sequence is 15 residues long. Here the CDR3 DNA reads TGCAGTGCTAGAGATCTAGTGCGGGAGAACGGTGGCTACACCTTC. This gives the protein CSARDLVRENGGYTF.

The rearrangement links TRBV29-1 to TRBJ2-1, with a weak D call TRBD2 (5 bases). The CDR3 totals 14 residues. V gave up 1 base and J gave up 0 bases, with 7 bases separating them. Germline loops: CDR1 SQVTM, CDR2 ANQGSEA. The CDR3 DNA follows: TGCAGCGTTGAAGGGGAGAGCTCCTACAATGAGCAGTTCTTC. Protein: CSVEGESSYNEQFF.

Notes on this clonotype: A much larger clone lies one base from this, so it may be a read error. The chain has TRBV29-1 and TRBJ2-6; a possible D gene is TRBD2 (5 bases). Germline V gives CDR1 SQVTM, CDR2 ANQGSEA. V was shortened by 4 bases and J by 6 bases, with 19 bases between the two germline ends. The length of the CDR3 is 16 residues. Here the CDR3 reads CSVGVVERTEANVLTF. CDR3 nucleotide sequence: TGCAGCGTTGGAGTAGTGGAAAGGACTGAGGCCAACGTCCTGACTTTC.

This clonotype was recorded a few times. The chain links TRBV12-3 or TRBV12-4 to TRBJ2-1; possibly TRBD1 for D (5 bases). V dropped 3 bases and J dropped 3 bases, with 9 bases sitting between them. The CDR3 is 14 residues long. This CDR3 reads CASSFHRSYNEQFF. The CDR3 DNA is TGTGCCAGCAGTTTCCACAGGAGCTACAATGAGCAGTTCTTC.

The genes are TRBV29-1 and TRBJ2-3, with TRBD2 identical over 8 bases. J was trimmed by 7 bases and V by 7 bases; bases with no gene match: 13. From germline, CDR1 is SQVTM and CDR2 ANQGSEA. The CDR3 extends over 14 amino acids. The CDR3 DNA sequence: TGCAGCGGACGGTGGCTAGCGGGTCCCTATACGCAGTATTTT. Translated: CSGRWLAGPYTQYF.

This clonotype was detected once. The genes are TRBV9 and TRBJ1-1, with D uncertain. Germline V gives CDR1 SGDLS, CDR2 YYNGEE. The ends were cut back, 0 bases at V and 4 bases at J, with 13 bases in the middle. The CDR3 is 15 residues long. CDR3 residues: CASSVEAGGGTEAFF. The CDR3 bases are TGTGCCAGCAGCGTAGAGGCGGGCGGAGGCACTGAAGCTTTCTTT.

The gene calls are TRBV5-1 and TRBJ2-3; D ambiguous. Between the trimmed V and J ends, which lost 2 bases and 2 bases, there was a span of 6 bases. The V gene's germline CDR1 is SGHRS and CDR2 YFSETQ. This CDR3 is 13 amino acids long. CDR3: CASSLWITDTQYF. CDR3 nucleotide sequence: TGCGCCAGCAGCTTATGGATCACAGATACGCAGTATTTT.

The chain couples TRBV7-3 to TRBJ1-2, with D possibly being TRBD1 (5 bases). Germline-derived CDR1 and CDR2 are SGHTA and FQGTGA. V lost 4 bases to trimming and J lost 8 bases, with 17 bases between them. The CDR3 runs 14 residues. The CDR3 nucleotides are TGTGCCAGCAGCTCACTTCGACAGTCAGAGGGCTACACCTTC. It translates to CASSSLRQSEGYTF.

This clonotype was counted a few times. This sequence joins TRBV4-3 and TRBJ1-4; possibly TRBD1 for D (6 bases). The germline CDR1 and CDR2 sequences are LGHNA and YSLEER. CDR3 length: 13 residues. The ends were cut back, 9 bases at V and 10 bases at J, with 18 bases in the middle. This chain's CDR3 is CARDPGEEGKLFF. CDR3 DNA: TGCGCCAGGGATCCAGGGGAGGAAGGAAAACTGTTTTTT.

The chain joins TRBV12-3 or TRBV12-4 to TRBJ2-3, with 8 bases aligning to TRBD1. The length of the CDR3 is 15 residues. The V segment lost 4 bases and the J segment 5 bases; nucleotides outside the gene matches: 8. Here the CDR3 reads CASSSGGRGQDTQYF. The DNA for the CDR3 is TGTGCCAGCAGTTCCGGCGGCAGGGGGCAAGATACGCAGTATTTT.

The V call is TRBV20-1, the J call TRBJ2-1; either TRBD1 or TRBD2 may supply D (6 bases each). The germline gives CDR1 DFQATT, CDR2 SNEGSKA (reference sequence). The CDR3 totals 17 residues. The V end lost 6 bases, the J end lost 0 bases, and 21 bases lay between the germline ends. CDR3 DNA sequence: TGCAGTGCCAGTTCTCTCCTAGGGGGGAGCTCCTACAATGAGCAGTTCTTC. Protein product: CSASSLLGGSSYNEQFF.

The V gene is TRBV6-5, the J gene TRBJ2-1; D is undetermined. V was cut by 7 bases and J by 0 bases, with 10 bases left in between. Germline lookup yields CDR1 MNHEY and CDR2 SVGAGI. This CDR3 spans 14 amino acids. The CDR3 nucleotides are TGTGCCAGCACCGCGGCTGGCTCCTACAATGAGCAGTTCTTC. Amino acids: CASTAAGSYNEQFF.